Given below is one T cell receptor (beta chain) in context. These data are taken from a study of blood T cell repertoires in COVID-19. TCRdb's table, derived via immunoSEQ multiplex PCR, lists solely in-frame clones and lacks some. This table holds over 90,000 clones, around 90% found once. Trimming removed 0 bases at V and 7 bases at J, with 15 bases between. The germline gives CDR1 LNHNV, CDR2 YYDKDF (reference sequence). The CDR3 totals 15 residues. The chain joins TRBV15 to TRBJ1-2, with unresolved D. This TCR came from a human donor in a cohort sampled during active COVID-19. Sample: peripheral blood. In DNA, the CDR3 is TGTGCCACCAGCAGAGATCGAGCAGGCCCCCGTGGCTACACCTTC. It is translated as CATSRDRAGPRGYTF.